The clone carrying this TCR beta chain was detected many times. Original data processing: Quantification of nucleated cells was approximated via reference gene primer amplification. Sequencing used immunoSEQ multiplex PCR; TCRdb keeps in-frame clones, though not all of them. From that table come the V and J calls and clone size; the DNA was used to work out D and trimming. Of under 170,000 clones in the sample, approximately 86% were seen once. This entry is derived from a study of blood T cell repertoires in COVID-19. Study background: Sites across the United States, Italy and Spain contributed samples from acute and convalescent COVID-19. The analysed material was cDNA or gDNA that came from T cells, B-cell-depleted T cells, or PBMCs.

The germline V gene encodes CDR1 MNHEY and CDR2 SMNVEV (reference sequence). This CDR3 spans 14 amino acids. With 2 bases removed from V and 4 bases from J, the gap between germline ends came to 6 bases. The TCR was taken from a man aged 65 to 85 with acute or convalescent COVID-19. The specimen was peripheral blood. The chain couples TRBV27 to TRBJ1-6, with D possibly TRBD1 on 5 matching bases. As DNA, the CDR3 is TGTGCCAGCAGTTTACGGGGGTATAATTCACCCCTCCACTTT. Translating it yields CASSLRGYNSPLHF.